This T cell receptor beta chain originates from a study of CD8+ T cells in alopecia areata. RNA extraction and reverse transcription yielded cDNA as sequencing template. Sequencing was performed with immunoSEQ multiplex PCR; in TCRdb, only in-frame clones are kept and a portion is missing. The sample records some 220,000 clones, approximately 57% being singletons. Noted treatment: oral pan-JAK inhibitor, 5-10 mg twice daily. CDR1 GTSNPN and CDR2 SVGIG come from the germline V gene (reference sequence). V lost 4 bases to trimming and J lost 2 bases, with 9 bases between them. This CDR3 contains 13 residues.

This specimen was CD4+ T cells sorted from blood, taken at week 4, from a patient treated with tofacitinib. The chain combines TRBV30 with TRBJ1-5; D perhaps matches TRBD1 (6 bases). The clonotype was recovered from a human donor with alopecia areata. The CDR3 nucleotides are TGTGCCTGGAAAGGGGGTGGCAATCAGCCCCAGCATTTT. Translating gives CAWKGGGNQPQHF.